This T cell receptor beta chain originates from a study of T cell changes during pregnancy in multiple sclerosis (dated by TCRdb to about 2019). Study-wide context: In women with multiple sclerosis, the researchers looked at how the T cell repertoire shifted as pregnancy progressed.

Preparation of the library involved the immunoSEQ multiplex PCR assay. Held by TCRdb, this immuneACCESS table contains in-frame sequences only and omits some clones. Under half of the omission traces to an unresolved V gene where checked; the cause of the rest is unknown. The sample yields about 76,000 clones; around 90% were counted once. The biggest ten clones account for approximately 1.8% of the sample. Trimming takes 7 bases from V and 1 base from J, and the germline ends sit 14 bases apart. The CDR3 covers 14 residues, taking in both the cysteine and the phenylalanine. Of all the DNA, just the CDR3 is kept, 42 bases in frame from base 1. In the germline V gene, CDR1 corresponds to SGHTS and CDR2 to YDEGEE. Note on this clone: Its binding antigen is unknown. Base qualities are not at hand, and no much larger clone is one base apart.

The sequence was collected from a female donor in good health, enrolled as a control in a pregnancy study. Recombination connected TRBV5-8 to TRBJ1-1; 6 matching bases give a weak D call of TRBD1. The sequenced sample was peripheral blood, obtained in the first trimester of pregnancy. The sequenced DNA: TGTGCCAGCCTTTTTCAGACAGGGAACACTGAAGCTTTCTTT. It translates as CASLFQTGNTEAFF. With the portions outside the CDR3 filled from the reference TRBV5-8 and TRBJ1-1 genes, the complete variable region becomes EAGVTQSPTHLIKTRGQQATLRCSPISGHTSVYWYQQALGLGLQFLLWYDEGEERNRGNFPPRFSGRQFPNYSSELNVNALELEDSALYLCASLFQTGNTEAFFGQGTRLTVV.